These 21 T cell receptor beta chains originate from one sample sequenced in a study of identical twins listed by TCRdb under 2016. Library prep was done by 5' RACE. The listed sequencing device is Illumina HiSeq 2000. TCRdb reran the public reads through fastp at Q25 and MiXCR, keeping productive beta chains. Entries that share a CDR3 protein sequence are merged under the most common genes and DNA. A total of under 450,000 distinct CDR3 sequences appear in this sample, around 18% of them only once. The ten largest clones take up about 12% of the sample. The sequencing input was naive T cells sorted from blood. The sample's cell subset or site, from its label and the paper: cells isolated with a human naive T-cell isolation kit. These receptors originate from a man aged 50-59 years in good health.

This chain links TRBV9 with TRBJ2-3; 8 positions agree with TRBD2. Trimming removed 3 bases from V and 5 bases from J; junction bases left unmatched: 8. Germline values: CDR1 SGDLS, CDR2 YYNGEE. The CDR3 is made up of 15 amino acids. CDR3 nucleotide sequence: TGTGCCAGCAGCGCGTTCGGGGGGGCCTTAGATACGCAGTATTTT. This gives the protein CASSAFGGALDTQYF. The full variable domain, with the rest looked up from reference TRBV9 and TRBJ2-3, is DSGVTQTPKHLITATGQRVTLRCSPRSGDLSVYWYQQSLDQGLQFLIQYYNGEERAKGNILERFSAQQFPDLHSELNLSSLELGDSALYFCASSAFGGALDTQYFGPGTRLTVL.

CDR3 sequence (DNA): TGTGCCACCGCCTGGGCAGGGGACTCCTACAATGAGCAGTTCTTC. It is translated as CATAWAGDSYNEQFF. The chain employs TRBV3-1 and TRBJ2-1, with D tentatively TRBD1 (6 bases). The CDR3 sequence is 15 residues long. V shed 10 bases and J shed 0 bases, with 16 bases lying between them. Germline loops: CDR1 LGHDT, CDR2 YNNKEL (reference sequence).

The chain couples TRBV5-1 to TRBJ2-3; 9 bases agree with TRBD1. J lost 6 bases, V lost 3 bases, and 5 bases had no gene match. The CDR3 has 14 amino acids. The V gene's germline CDR1 is SGHRS and CDR2 YFSETQ. The CDR3 sequence is CASSSGQGKDTQYF. Here the CDR3 DNA reads TGCGCCAGCAGCTCCGGACAGGGGAAGGATACGCAGTATTTT.

In its sample, this clonotype was seen a few times. CDR3 nucleotide sequence: TGTGCCAGCAGTGAGAGTCTTGAGAGGCAGTATTTT. Its protein is CASSESLERQYF. The rearrangement links TRBV12-3 or TRBV12-4 to TRBJ2-3; D remains unclear. Between the trimmed V and J ends, which lost 5 bases and 11 bases, there was a span of 14 bases. The CDR3 runs to 12 residues.

Ten or more counts support this clonotype. One end of the junction does not line up with germline, which may come from a read error. This rearrangement joins TRBV11-2 to TRBJ2-3; D unresolved. Germline CDR1 is SGHAT and CDR2 is FQNNGV. CDR3 length: 13 residues. The CDR3 here is CANSLYRVHTQYF. CDR3 DNA sequence: TGTGCCAACAGCTTATATCGGGTACATACGCAGTATTTT.

This clonotype has just a few counts. This chain uses TRBV29-1 with TRBJ2-7, with D hard to call. The CDR3 extends over 13 amino acids. Germline V gene sequence: CDR1 SQVTM, CDR2 ANQGSEA. The V end lost 2 bases, the J end lost 2 bases, and 10 bases lay between the germline ends. In nucleotides, the CDR3 is TGCAGCGTTGAATCCAGGTTAACCTACGAGCAGTACTTC. This codes for CSVESRLTYEQYF.

This clonotype was found a few times. This rearrangement joins TRBV19 to TRBJ1-5; no clear D. Between the trimmed V and J ends, which lost 2 bases and 3 bases, there was a span of 8 bases. The CDR3 sequence is 14 residues long. Germline lookup yields CDR1 LNHDA and CDR2 SQIVND (reference sequence). The CDR3 DNA reads TGTGCCAGTAGTATATCGGGTTCCAATCAGCCCCAGCATTTT. This translates into CASSISGSNQPQHF.

This rearrangement joins TRBV12-3 or TRBV12-4 to TRBJ2-3, with D unclear. The CDR3 is 10 residues long. Trimming took off 8 bases at V and 3 bases at J, with 3 bases between the two ends. Here the CDR3 DNA reads TGTGCCAGCGCGACAGATACGCAGTATTTT. This codes for CASATDTQYF.

The sample holds many counts of this clonotype. V and J are TRBV27 and TRBJ1-6; TRBD1 is a possible D gene (6 bases). The CDR3 has 16 residues. Germline V gene data show CDR1 as MNHEY and CDR2 as SMNVEV (reference sequence). Trimming took off 5 bases at V and 7 bases at J, with 18 bases between the two ends. The CDR3 region is CASSPSGTRTNSPLHF. The CDR3 DNA reads as TGTGCCAGCAGTCCCTCCGGGACACGGACAAATTCACCCCTCCACTTT.

This chain links TRBV20-1 with TRBJ2-1; perhaps TRBD1 as D (5 bases). Trimming took 3 bases from V and 4 from J, leaving 13 bases between them. CDR3 length: 14 residues. The germline gives CDR1 DFQATT, CDR2 SNEGSKA (reference sequence). CDR3 sequence (DNA): TGCAGTGCTAGTAAGACAGAGTTTTACAATGAGCAGTTCTTC. Amino acid sequence: CSASKTEFYNEQFF.

V gene TRBV7-6 combines with J gene TRBJ2-5; D may be TRBD1 (6 bases). The CDR3 contains 12 residues. Trimming pared 6 bases from V and 4 bases from J, leaving 9 bases between. The germline gives CDR1 SGHVS, CDR2 FNYEAQ. In DNA, the CDR3 is TGTGCCAGCAGGCAACAGGGAGAGACCCAGTACTTC. Translated: CASRQQGETQYF. Full variable domain (remainder filled in from reference TRBV7-6 and TRBJ2-5): GAGVSQSPRYKVTKRGQDVALRCDPISGHVSLYWYRQALGQGPEFLTYFNYEAQQDKSGLPNDRFSAERPEGSISTLTIQRTEQRDSAMYRCASRQQGETQYFGPGTRLLVL.

This clonotype has at least ten counts. The junction differs from germline at one of its ends, possibly a read error. The chain links TRBV5-1 to TRBJ2-5; D not certain. The CDR3 runs to 13 residues. Germline lookup yields CDR1 SGHRS and CDR2 YFSETQ. The CDR3 loop is CASSFGNQETQYF. The CDR3 DNA reads as TGTGCCAGCAGTTTTGGGAACCAAGAGACCCAGTACTTC.

This clonotype occurred many times. The chain employs TRBV20-1 and TRBJ2-7, with D maybe TRBD2 (6 bases). This CDR3 has 14 residues. Germline-derived CDR1 and CDR2 are DFQATT and SNEGSKA (reference sequence). The ends were cut back, 3 bases at V and 2 bases at J, with 14 bases in the middle. CDR3 region: CSASPSGPPYEQYF. The DNA of the CDR3 is TGCAGTGCTAGCCCAAGCGGGCCCCCCTACGAGCAGTACTTC.

The rearrangement joins TRBV19 to TRBJ2-1; 13 nucleotides match TRBD2. CDR1 LNHDA and CDR2 SQIVND come from the germline V gene (reference sequence). The CDR3 loop spans 15 amino acids. V trimming: 7 bases; J trimming: 7 bases; junction bases outside the gene matches: 7. CDR3 sequence: CASTRGTSGANEQFF. As DNA, the CDR3 is TGTGCCAGTACTCGAGGGACTAGCGGGGCTAATGAGCAGTTCTTC.

This clonotype came up a few times. The V call is TRBV13, the J call TRBJ2-1; possible D gene TRBD1, 6 bases. Germline CDR1 reads PRHDT; CDR2 reads FYEKMQ (reference sequence). The CDR3 is 15 amino acids. V shed 3 bases and J shed 3 bases, with 12 bases lying between them. CDR3 sequence reads: CASSFYRDNYNEQFF. CDR3 in DNA: TGTGCCAGCAGCTTCTACCGGGACAACTACAATGAGCAGTTCTTC.

This clonotype was seen at least ten times. This chain uses TRBV20-1 with TRBJ2-5; 14 bases line up with TRBD2. Germline-derived CDR1 and CDR2 are DFQATT and SNEGSKA (reference sequence). V was pared by 5 bases and J by 5 bases, with 7 bases of the junction left unmatched. CDR3 length: 15 residues. DNA for the CDR3: TGCAGTGCTTCGACTAGCGGGGGGGTAGGGGAGACCCAGTACTTC. Translated: CSASTSGGVGETQYF.

This clonotype was counted many times. This sequence joins TRBV10-3 and TRBJ1-1; D gene ambiguous. CDR1 is ENHRY and CDR2 is SYGVKD in the germline V gene. CDR3 size: 12 residues. The V end lost 9 bases, the J end lost 0 bases, and 8 bases lay between the germline ends. The CDR3 region is CAIRALNTEAFF. The CDR3 region has the DNA TGTGCCATAAGGGCTTTGAACACTGAAGCTTTCTTT.

This clonotype occurred many times. This chain joins TRBV20-1 and TRBJ2-7; perhaps TRBD1 as D (6 bases). Trimming pared 3 bases from V and 6 bases from J, leaving 15 bases between. The CDR3 consists of 13 residues. Germline loops: CDR1 DFQATT, CDR2 SNEGSKA (reference sequence). The DNA for the CDR3 is TGCAGTGCTAGGTGGACAGTAACTGGCGAGCAGTACTTC. It translates to CSARWTVTGEQYF.

The chain employs TRBV18 and TRBJ2-7; the D gene is possibly TRBD1 (5 bases). Germline V gives CDR1 KGHSH, CDR2 LQKENI. The V gene lost 2 bases and the J gene lost 0 bases, with 8 bases spanning the gap. CDR3 length: 14 residues. CDR3 loop: CASSPDSYSYEQYF. CDR3 DNA sequence: TGTGCCAGCTCACCAGACAGCTACTCCTACGAGCAGTACTTC.

This clonotype has a count of ten or more. The V gene is TRBV12-3 or TRBV12-4, the J gene TRBJ2-1; D uncertain. V was cut by 3 bases and J by 15 bases, with 6 bases left in between. The CDR3 length is 9 residues. CDR3 DNA sequence: TGTGCCAGCAGTTTCCCTCTGTTCTTC. It yields the protein CASSFPLFF.

The chain joins TRBV6-5 to TRBJ2-7; 14 bases are a match to TRBD2. The CDR3 is 16 amino acids. Germline-derived CDR1 and CDR2 are MNHEY and SVGAGI. The V segment lost 4 bases and the J segment 0 bases; nucleotides outside the gene matches: 2. The CDR3 DNA sequence: TGTGCCAGCAGTTTCGGACTAGCGGGAGGCTCCTACGAGCAGTACTTC. Protein: CASSFGLAGGSYEQYF.